The rows below give T cell receptor beta chains drawn from one sample of a study of OX40 agonist ivuxolimab in advanced cancers. The protocol was immunoSEQ multiplex PCR, while the TCRdb copy is restricted to in-frame clones and leaves out a portion. The sample holds tens of thousands of clones, roughly 82% seen once. Sequenced here: CD4+ or CD8+ T cells sorted from blood, sampled in a trial of the OX40 agonist ivuxolimab. The receptors come from an adult with an advanced solid tumor such as melanoma, head and neck, liver or kidney cancer. Both conserved end residues are part of each CDR3. The order of the fields is J gene, clone size, CDR3 length, D gene, V gene, CDR3 DNA, CDR3 protein. The D gene is left open where the match is weak. Clone size is shown for a subset of rows, as once, few, many or a class of expanded clone.

>TRBJ2-7|once|13|TRBD2|TRBV2
TGTGCCAGCAATTTAGGCGGGAGCCACGAGCAGTACTTC
CASNLGGSHEQYF
>TRBJ1-2|NA|16|TRBD1|TRBV19
TGTGCCAGTAGTTTCCCGGGACAGGGGGAGAACTATGGCTACACCTTC
CASSFPGQGENYGYTF
>TRBJ2-7|NA|16|TRBD2|TRBV11-2
TGTGCCAGCAGCTCCCCCGGGACTAGCGGGAGTTTGGAGCAGTACTTC
CASSSPGTSGSLEQYF
>TRBJ2-7|NA|15|TRBD1|TRBV2
TGTGCCAGCAGAACAGCCCGGGACAGGGGTCACGAGCAGTACTTC
CASRTARDRGHEQYF
>TRBJ1-3|NA|14|NA|TRBV7-6
TGTGCCAGCAGCGCGAAACCCTCTGGAAACACCATATATTTT
CASSAKPSGNTIYF
>TRBJ1-1|NA|14|NA|TRBV12-5
TGTGCTAGTGGTTTGGAACTTATGAACACTGAAGCTTTCTTT
CASGLELMNTEAFF
>TRBJ2-7|NA|17|TRBD2|TRBV5-6
TGTGCCAGCAGCTTGGATTTGGCGGGAGGGGTTCCCCACGAGCAGTACTTC
CASSLDLAGGVPHEQYF
>TRBJ2-2|NA|14|NA|TRBV29-1
TGCAGCGTTGGAACGGGACAGAACACCGGGGAGCTGTTTTTT
CSVGTGQNTGELFF
>TRBJ1-1|few|14|NA|TRBV14
TGTGCCAGCAGCCAAGATATTAGGTACACTGAAGCTTTCTTT
CASSQDIRYTEAFF
>TRBJ1-4|NA|14|NA|TRBV10-3
TGTGCCATCAGTTCTCGACAGAATAATGAAAAACTGTTTTTT
CAISSRQNNEKLFF
>TRBJ1-1|NA|13|NA|TRBV2
TGTGCCAGCCGTGATGACAGCAACACTGAAGCTTTCTTT
CASRDDSNTEAFF
>TRBJ2-7|NA|14|TRBD2|TRBV10-3
TGTGCCACCGAAGGGACTAGCGGGACCTACGAGCAGTACTTC
CATEGTSGTYEQYF
>TRBJ1-2|once|12|NA|TRBV7-9
TGTGCCAGCAGCTGGACAGACTATGGCTACACCTTC
CASSWTDYGYTF
>TRBJ2-2|NA|15|NA|TRBV27
TGTGCCAGCAGTTTTGGTCTAGAAAACACCGGGGAGCTGTTTTTT
CASSFGLENTGELFF
>TRBJ2-2|NA|16|NA|TRBV5-6
TGTGCCAGCAGCTTGCGGTTGGGGTATCTGACCGGGGAGCTGTTTTTT
CASSLRLGYLTGELFF
>TRBJ1-2|NA|13|TRBD1|TRBV30
TGTGCCTGGGCAGACAGGGCCCGCCTTGACTACACCTTC
CAWADRARLDYTF
>TRBJ1-5|NA|15|NA|TRBV27
TGTGCCAGCAGTTTAACAGGGACATTCAATCAGCCCCAGCATTTT
CASSLTGTFNQPQHF
>TRBJ2-1|NA|14|NA|TRBV2
TGTGCCAGCGGGCCAGGGCGCTCCTACAATGAGCAGTTCTTC
CASGPGRSYNEQFF
>TRBJ1-2|few|15|TRBD1|TRBV2
TGTGCCAGCCGTATAAGACAGGGGGTTACCTATGGCTACACCTTC
CASRIRQGVTYGYTF
>TRBJ2-1|NA|14|NA|TRBV11-2
TGTGCCTTCACCCAGGCCCCAAATGGGAATGAGCAGTTCTTC
CAFTQAPNGNEQFF
>TRBJ2-1|NA|14|NA|TRBV28
TGTGCCAGCAGTCCGCCAGGGACCTACAATGAGCAGTTCTTC
CASSPPGTYNEQFF
>TRBJ1-6|NA|18|NA|TRBV11-2
TGTGCCAGCAGCCCCCGGACTTTGTCAAACTTTGATAATTCACCCCTCCACTTT
CASSPRTLSNFDNSPLHF
>TRBJ1-4|NA|14|TRBD1|TRBV10-1
TGCGCCAGCAGTGCCGGGACAGAATTTGAAAAACTGTTTTTT
CASSAGTEFEKLFF
>TRBJ2-2|few|13|NA|TRBV7-9
TGTGCCAGCAGCTTACAACCCCACGGGGAGCTGTTTTTT
CASSLQPHGELFF
>TRBJ2-7|NA|17|TRBD1|TRBV27
TGTGCCAGCAGTGGGGACAGGGAAGTCGGGAGGATCTACGAGCAGTACTTC
CASSGDREVGRIYEQYF
>TRBJ1-3|NA|14|NA|TRBV6-5
TGTGCCAGCACGCCCTTACTCTCTGGAAACACCATATATTTT
CASTPLLSGNTIYF
>TRBJ2-3|once|12|NA|TRBV7-2
TGTGCCAGCAGCTTAGCGACGGGTGGAGGGTATTTT
CASSLATGGGYF
>TRBJ2-3|NA|15|NA|TRBV5-1
TGCGCCAGCAGCTTGGTGGGAGGGGGTGCAGATACGCAGTATTTT
CASSLVGGGADTQYF
>TRBJ2-5|NA|17|TRBD2|TRBV10-1
TGCGCCAGCAGTGAGTCAGGGCTAGCGGCAAACCAAGAGACCCAGTACTTC
CASSESGLAANQETQYF
>TRBJ1-2|NA|10|NA|TRBV28
TGTGCCAGCAGTTTAGAAGGGAAAACCTTC
CASSLEGKTF
>TRBJ2-3|few|15|NA|TRBV4-1
TGCGCCAGCAGCCAAGCTAGCTGGGGTGGTGATACGCAGTATTTT
CASSQASWGGDTQYF
>TRBJ1-1|NA|15|NA|TRBV7-2
TGTGCCAGCAGCTTAGTTTTTGGGGGGGTCACTGAAGCTTTCTTT
CASSLVFGGVTEAFF
>TRBJ2-6|NA|13|NA|TRBV16
TGTGCCAGCAGCCAACCGGAGGCCAACGTCCTGACTTTC
CASSQPEANVLTF
>TRBJ2-7|NA|11|NA|TRBV2
TGTGCCAGCAGGACCCTTTTGGAGCAGTACTTC
CASRTLLEQYF